Sequencing of this T cell receptor beta chain was carried out in a study of cytomegalovirus exposure and HLA in healthy donors. Findings and caveats of the study: The likely origin of a cluster of highly shared sequence variants was a sequencing artifact. Cytomegalovirus-associated status was assigned to roughly 160 TCR beta chains. A later analysis showed HLA-associated TCR beta chains outstripping equally common others in clonal expansion.

Germline values: CDR1 SEHNR, CDR2 FQNEAQ (reference sequence). The V and J ends lost 7 bases and 2 bases, in that order; junction bases with no gene match: 12. CDR3 size: 16 residues. For this clone: Its antigen remains unidentified.

With 60 Vbeta and 13 Jbeta primers, the PCR was carried out. Sequencing was performed with immunoSEQ multiplex PCR; in TCRdb, only in-frame clones are kept and a portion is missing. Of around 200,000 clones listed, about 80% are singletons. V gene TRBV7-9 combines with J gene TRBJ1-2; 8 bases agree with TRBD1. Input material: PBMCs. The sequence came from a woman in her fifties or sixties in good health and CMV-seropositive. CDR3 amino acids: CASTNQKGQENYGYTF. The CDR3 nucleotides are TGTGCCAGCACGAATCAAAAGGGACAGGAAAACTATGGCTACACCTTC.